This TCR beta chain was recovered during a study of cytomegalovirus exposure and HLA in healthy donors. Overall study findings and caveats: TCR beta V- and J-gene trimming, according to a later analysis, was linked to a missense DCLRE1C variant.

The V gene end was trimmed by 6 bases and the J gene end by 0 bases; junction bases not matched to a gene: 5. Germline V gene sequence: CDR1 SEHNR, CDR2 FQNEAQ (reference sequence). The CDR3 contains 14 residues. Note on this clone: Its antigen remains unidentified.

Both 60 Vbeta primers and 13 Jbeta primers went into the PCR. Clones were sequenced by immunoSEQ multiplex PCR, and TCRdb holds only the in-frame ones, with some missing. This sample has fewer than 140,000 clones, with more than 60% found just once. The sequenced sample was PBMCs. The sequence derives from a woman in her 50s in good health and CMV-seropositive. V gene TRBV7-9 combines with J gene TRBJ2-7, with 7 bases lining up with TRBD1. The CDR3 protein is CASRPTGVSYEQYF. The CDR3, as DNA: TGTGCCAGCAGGCCTACAGGGGTCTCCTACGAGCAGTACTTC.